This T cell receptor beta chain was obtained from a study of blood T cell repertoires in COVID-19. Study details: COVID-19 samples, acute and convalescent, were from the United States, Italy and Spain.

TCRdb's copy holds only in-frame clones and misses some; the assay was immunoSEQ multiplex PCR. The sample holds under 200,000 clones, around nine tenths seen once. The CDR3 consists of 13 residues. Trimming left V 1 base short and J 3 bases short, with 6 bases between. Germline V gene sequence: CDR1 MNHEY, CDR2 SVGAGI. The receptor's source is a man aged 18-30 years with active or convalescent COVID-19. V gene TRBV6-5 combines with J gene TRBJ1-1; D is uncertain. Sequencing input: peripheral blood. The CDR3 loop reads CASSYFGDTEAFF. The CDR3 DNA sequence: TGTGCCAGCAGTTACTTCGGAGACACTGAAGCTTTCTTT.